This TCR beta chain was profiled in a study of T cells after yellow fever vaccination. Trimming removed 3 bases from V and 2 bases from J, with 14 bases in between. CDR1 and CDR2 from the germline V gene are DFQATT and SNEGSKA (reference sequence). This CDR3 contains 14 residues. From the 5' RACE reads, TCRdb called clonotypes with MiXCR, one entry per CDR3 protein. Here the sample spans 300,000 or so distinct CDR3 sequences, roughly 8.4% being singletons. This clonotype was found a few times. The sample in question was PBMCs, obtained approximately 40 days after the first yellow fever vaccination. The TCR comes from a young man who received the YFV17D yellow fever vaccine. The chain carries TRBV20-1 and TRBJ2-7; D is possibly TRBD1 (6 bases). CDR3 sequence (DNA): TGCAGTGCTAGTGAGGGACACTCAGCCTACGAGCAGTACTTC. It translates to CSASEGHSAYEQYF.